This paragraph covers one TCR beta chain sequence. Antigen: not known. This entry is derived from a study of early T cells in non-severe SARS-CoV-2 infection. The CDR3 is 15 amino acids. J gave up 6 bases and V 3 bases, and 6 bases lay outside the gene matches. CDR1 and CDR2 from the germline V gene are KGHDR and SFDVKD. Findings and limits, study-wide: In VDJdb matching, anti-spike CD8 responses were favored while private and CD4 specificities went missing.

Individual cDNA molecules carried attached unique molecular identifiers. MiXCR was run by TCRdb on the 5' RACE reads, yielding one entry per CDR3 protein. The table shows 15,000 to 20,000 distinct CDR3 sequences, with more than 5% occurring only once. This chain joins TRBV24-1 and TRBJ1-2, with 10 bases identical to TRBD1. The sequencing sample was made of whole blood. The TCR sequence derives from an adult who was a healthcare worker with PCR-confirmed SARS-CoV-2 infection or an uninfected control (not recorded which). Written as DNA, the CDR3 is TGTGCCACCAGTGATGCCGGGACAGGGGAGAATGGCTACACCTTC. Translated: CATSDAGTGENGYTF.